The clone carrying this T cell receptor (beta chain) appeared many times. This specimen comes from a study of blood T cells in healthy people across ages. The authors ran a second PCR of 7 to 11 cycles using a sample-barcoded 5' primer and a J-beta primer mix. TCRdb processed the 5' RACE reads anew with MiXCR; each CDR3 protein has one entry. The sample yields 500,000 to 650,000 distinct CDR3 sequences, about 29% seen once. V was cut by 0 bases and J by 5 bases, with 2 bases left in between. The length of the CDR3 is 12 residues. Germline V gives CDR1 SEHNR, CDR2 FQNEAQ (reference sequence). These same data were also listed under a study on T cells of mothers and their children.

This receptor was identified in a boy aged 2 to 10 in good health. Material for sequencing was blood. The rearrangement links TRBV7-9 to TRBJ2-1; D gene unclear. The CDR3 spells CASSLADNEQFF. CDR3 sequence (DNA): TGTGCCAGCAGCTTAGCGGACAATGAGCAGTTCTTC.